A single sample gave rise to the 10 T cell receptor beta chains below, sequenced in a study of T cells in Graves' hyperthyroidism and ophthalmopathy. The CDR3 regions of TCR beta were amplified from RNA transcripts. Carried out on the TCR CDR3, a first-round RT-PCR used the HTBI primer set. One entry per CDR3 protein results from TCRdb running MiXCR on the multiplex PCR reads. The sample has about 270,000 distinct CDR3 sequences, around 20% seen once. The specimen sequenced was blood. Source of these receptors: a man aged 25-45 years with Graves' ophthalmopathy.

This clonotype occurred many times. CDR3 bases: TGCAGTGCACTCACGGGCAATGAGCAGTTCTTC. The encoded protein is CSALTGNEQFF. The chain is built from TRBV20-1 and TRBJ2-1; D unclear. V was pared by 6 bases and J by 6 bases, with 9 bases between. Germline assignment: CDR1 DFQATT and CDR2 SNEGSKA (reference sequence). The CDR3 has 11 residues.

V usage is TRBV2 and J usage is TRBJ1-5; 10 bases are a match to TRBD1. Germline V CDR1 and CDR2: SNHLY, FYNNEI. The CDR3 is 15 amino acids. V shed 6 bases, J shed 4 bases, and the junction held 6 bases outside the gene matches. CDR3 amino acids: CASSDRQGANQPQHF. CDR3 sequence (DNA): TGTGCCAGCAGCGATAGACAGGGGGCAAATCAGCCCCAGCATTTT.

The V gene is TRBV7-9, the J gene TRBJ2-1; tentative D call: TRBD1 (5 bases). This CDR3 has 16 amino acids. The V and J ends lost 3 bases and 5 bases respectively, with 17 bases between them. Germline-derived CDR1 and CDR2 are SEHNR and FQNEAQ (reference sequence). CDR3 bases: TGTGCCAGCAGCTTTCTCCAGGGCGGTTTGAACAATGAGCAGTTCTTC. This gives the protein CASSFLQGGLNNEQFF.

This chain uses TRBV18 with TRBJ2-7; D not certain. CDR1 is KGHSH and CDR2 is LQKENI in the germline V gene. The CDR3 is made up of 13 amino acids. Trimming pared 3 bases from V and 2 bases from J, leaving 8 bases between. The DNA for the CDR3 is TGTGCCAGCTCACCGAGACAAACCTACGAGCAGTACTTC. Encoded protein: CASSPRQTYEQYF.

CDR3 sequence reads: CASRRTSGIGGTDTQYF. Here the CDR3 DNA reads TGTGCCAGCAGGAGGACTAGCGGGATTGGGGGCACAGATACGCAGTATTTT. The chain links TRBV28 to TRBJ2-3, with 12 bases fitting TRBD2. This CDR3 spans 17 amino acids. Germline values: CDR1 MDHEN, CDR2 SYDVKM. Unmatched junction bases numbered 8, after V lost 6 bases and J lost 1 base.

This clonotype was detected many times. V is TRBV11-3 and J is TRBJ2-7; 7 nucleotides line up with TRBD1. This CDR3 contains 15 residues. Losses at the gene ends were 4 bases for V and 0 bases for J; bases not matched to a gene: 6. Germline values: CDR1 SGHNT, CDR2 YENEEA. CDR3 loop: CASSSYRGLSYEQYF. CDR3 DNA sequence: TGTGCCAGCAGCTCGTACAGGGGCCTCTCCTACGAGCAGTACTTC.

This clonotype was observed many times. The V and J genes are TRBV20-1 and TRBJ1-1, with D uncertain. V shed 3 bases and J shed 1 base, with 6 bases lying between them. Germline loops: CDR1 DFQATT, CDR2 SNEGSKA (reference sequence). The CDR3 loop spans 12 amino acids. CDR3 nucleotides: TGCAGTGCTAGTTGGCAGAACACTGAAGCTTTCTTT. Translation gives CSASWQNTEAFF.

This clonotype was recorded a few times. The V gene is TRBV6-1, the J gene TRBJ2-7; D gene uncertain. The CDR3 runs to 15 residues. The germline V and J ends were trimmed by 5 bases and 7 bases, with 21 bases remaining between them. The germline V gene encodes CDR1 MNHNS and CDR2 SASEGT. The CDR3 region is CASSSPRSDRDEQYF. CDR3 coding DNA: TGTGCCAGCAGTTCACCGCGGAGCGATAGGGATGAGCAGTACTTC.

This chain connects TRBV10-3 to TRBJ2-7, with TRBD2 identical over 7 bases. Per the germline V gene, CDR1 is ENHRY and CDR2 is SYGVKD. With V trimmed by 10 bases and J by 2 bases, 2 bases remained unmatched. The CDR3 covers 11 residues. The CDR3: CATSGTYEQYF. The CDR3 nucleotides read TGTGCCACCAGCGGGACCTACGAGCAGTACTTC.

Note on this clonotype: A read error may produce the germline difference seen at one junction end. The CDR3 region is CASSLGSGQAFYEQYF. CDR3 bases: TGTGCCAGCAGCTTGGGGTCGGGACAGGCCTTCTACGAGCAGTACTTC. The chain joins TRBV5-1 to TRBJ2-7, with TRBD1 identical over 8 bases. The CDR3 consists of 16 residues. Germline assignment: CDR1 SGHRS and CDR2 YFSETQ. The whole variable domain, remainder taken from reference TRBV5-1 and TRBJ2-7, is KAGVTQTPRYLIKTRGQQVTLSCSPISGHRSVSWYQQTPGQGLQFLFEYFSETQRNKGNFPGRFSGRQFSNSRSEMNVSTLELGDSALYLCASSLGSGQAFYEQYFGPGTRLTVT.